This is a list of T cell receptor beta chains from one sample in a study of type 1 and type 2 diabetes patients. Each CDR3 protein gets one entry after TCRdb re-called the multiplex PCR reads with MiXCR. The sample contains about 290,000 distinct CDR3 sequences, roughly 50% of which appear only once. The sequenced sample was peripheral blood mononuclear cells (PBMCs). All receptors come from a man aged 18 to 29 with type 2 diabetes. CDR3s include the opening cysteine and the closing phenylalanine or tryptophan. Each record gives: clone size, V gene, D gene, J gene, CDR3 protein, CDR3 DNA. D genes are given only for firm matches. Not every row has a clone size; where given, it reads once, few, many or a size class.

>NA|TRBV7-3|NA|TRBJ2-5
CASSLGAGKETQYF
TGTGCCAGCAGCTTGGGTGCCGGGAAAGAGACCCAGTACTTC
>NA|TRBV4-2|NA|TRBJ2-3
CASSQGGGTDTQYF
TGTGCCAGCAGCCAAGGTGGGGGTACAGATACGCAGTATTTT
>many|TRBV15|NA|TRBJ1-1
CATSPGYTEAFF
TGTGCCACCAGCCCCGGGTACACTGAAGCTTTCTTT
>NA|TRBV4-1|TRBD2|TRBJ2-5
CASSGLAATQETQYF
TGCGCCAGCAGCGGACTAGCGGCGACCCAAGAGACCCAGTACTTC
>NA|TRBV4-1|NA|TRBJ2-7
CASSHRGGGEQYF
TGCGCCAGCAGCCATAGGGGCGGCGGCGAGCAGTACTTC
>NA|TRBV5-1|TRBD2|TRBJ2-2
CASTPREAGELFF
TGCGCCAGCACCCCCCGGGAGGCCGGGGAGCTGTTTTTT
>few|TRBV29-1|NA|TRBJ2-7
CSVVGDGEYEQYF
TGCAGCGTTGTCGGGGACGGGGAATACGAGCAGTACTTC
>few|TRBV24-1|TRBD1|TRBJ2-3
CATSDPGQGPDTQYF
TGTGCCACCAGTGACCCCGGACAGGGGCCAGATACGCAGTATTTT
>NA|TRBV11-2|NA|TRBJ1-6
CASSPINSPLHF
TGTGCCAGCAGCCCGATCAATTCACCCCTCCACTTT
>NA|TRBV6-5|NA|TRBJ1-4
CASSVIREKLFF
TGTGCCAGCAGTGTGATACGGGAAAAACTGTTTTTT
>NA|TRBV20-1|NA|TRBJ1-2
CSAFENGQSNYGYTF
TGCAGTGCTTTCGAAAATGGACAGTCTAACTATGGCTACACCTTC
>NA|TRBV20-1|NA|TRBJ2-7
CSASGREWGEQYF
TGCAGTGCTAGCGGGAGAGAATGGGGGGAGCAGTACTTC
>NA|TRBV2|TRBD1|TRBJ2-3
CASSLRGPEDTQYF
TGTGCCAGCAGCTTAAGGGGGCCGGAAGATACGCAGTATTTT
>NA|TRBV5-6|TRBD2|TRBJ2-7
CASSPGREGFSYEQYF
TGTGCCAGCAGCCCCGGGCGGGAGGGCTTCTCCTACGAGCAGTACTTC
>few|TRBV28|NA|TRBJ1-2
CASSRFKGGYTF
TGTGCCAGCAGCCGGTTTAAAGGGGGCTACACCTTC
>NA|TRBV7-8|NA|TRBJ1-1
CASSKGPSDTEAFF
TGTGCCAGCAGCAAGGGACCCTCGGACACTGAAGCTTTCTTT
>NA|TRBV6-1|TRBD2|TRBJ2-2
CASRRETDTGGLFF
TGTGCCAGCAGGCGGGAGACGGACACCGGGGGGCTGTTTTTT
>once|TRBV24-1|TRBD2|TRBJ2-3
CATSDVTSGAASTDTQYF
TGTGCCACCAGTGATGTTACTAGCGGGGCCGCTAGCACAGATACGCAGTATTTT
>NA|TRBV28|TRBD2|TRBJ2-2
CASSLLRLAGDGSGELFF
TGTGCCAGCAGTTTGCTAAGACTAGCGGGAGACGGTTCCGGGGAGCTGTTTTTT
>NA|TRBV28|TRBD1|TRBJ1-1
CASKDRVAGTEAFF
TGTGCCAGCAAGGACAGGGTAGCGGGAACTGAAGCTTTCTTT
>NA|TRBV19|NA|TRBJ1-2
CASSPGTHYYGYTF
TGTGCCAGTAGTCCCGGGACACATTACTATGGCTACACCTTC
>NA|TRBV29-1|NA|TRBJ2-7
CSVEEPTTYEQYF
TGCAGCGTTGAAGAACCGACTACCTACGAGCAGTACTTC
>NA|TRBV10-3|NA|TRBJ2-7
CAISGAPNSYEQYF
TGTGCCATCAGTGGGGCTCCTAATTCCTACGAGCAGTACTTC
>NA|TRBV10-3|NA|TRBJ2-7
CASSDKGDSYEQCF
TGTGCCAGCAGTGACAAGGGTGATTCCTACGAGCAGTGCTTC
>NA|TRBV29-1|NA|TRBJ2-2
CSVEGPGWAGELFF
TGCAGCGTTGAAGGGCCAGGTTGGGCCGGGGAGCTGTTTTTT
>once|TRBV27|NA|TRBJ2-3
CASSSHLLDTQYF
TGTGCCAGCAGTTCCCACTTATTAGATACGCAGTATTTT